This T cell receptor (beta chain) was sequenced in a study of T-cell memory formation after mild COVID-19. TCRdb reprocessed the 5' RACE reads via MiXCR and lists one record per CDR3 protein. The table shows roughly 86,000 distinct CDR3 sequences, with around an eighth occurring only once. The study's findings and limits: Day 15 to 85 contracting clones showed balanced CD4/CD8; later expanders leaned CD4+.

Germline V CDR1 and CDR2: MNHEY, SMNVEV (reference sequence). The CDR3 totals 14 residues. The V gene end was trimmed by 5 bases and the J gene end by 6 bases; junction bases not matched to a gene: 7. Concerning this clonotype itself: Its antigen is unknown.

The sequenced sample was PBMCs or a T cell subset sorted from them (not recorded which). This clonotype originated in an adult woman who had mild COVID-19 (a few samples of this study predate the infection). Cell type and time point are not known. The chain combines TRBV27 with TRBJ1-5; 7 positions agree with TRBD1. The CDR3, as DNA: TGTGCCAGCAGTGTACAGGGGTGGGGTCAGCCCCAGCATTTT. Translation: CASSVQGWGQPQHF.